This T cell receptor beta chain was observed in a study of shared T cell receptors in the human thymus. This table comes from immunoSEQ multiplex PCR, and its TCRdb copy is limited to in-frame clones, with some not included. This table has hundreds of thousands of clones, 70% to 90% appearing once. Germline CDR1 reads MNHEY; CDR2 reads SVGAGI. The CDR3 extends over 14 amino acids. The V segment lost 4 bases and the J segment 7 bases; nucleotides outside the gene matches: 7. This sample was shared with a second study, whose subject was human thymus T cells. Per that paper: Resected material from corrective heart surgery provided the thymus tissue analysed. What related research reported was that thymic repertoires overlapped highly among unrelated individuals.

The V and J genes are TRBV6-5 and TRBJ1-1; TRBD1 agrees at 9 bases. This TCR was sampled from a girl under two years old with a congenital heart defect. Material for sequencing was thymocytes. This chain's CDR3 is CASSLRTGVGEAFF. The CDR3 coding sequence is TGTGCCAGCAGTTTGCGGACAGGGGTCGGTGAAGCTTTCTTT.